This T cell receptor beta chain derives from a study of T cell repertoires in cytomegalovirus infection. MiXCR was run by TCRdb on the reads, yielding one entry per CDR3 protein. The sample holds approximately 730,000 distinct CDR3 sequences, almost 30% seen once. On this clonotype itself: The antigen remains unidentified. One junction end disagrees with the germline gene, perhaps due to a read error.

This specimen consisted of cultured CD8+ T cells from PBMCs, obtained from culture after CMV antigen stimulation. The clonotype originates from a human donor in good health (CMV status not recorded). Some clones in this sample may be carry-over from other donors' samples.

The CDR3 reads CASSANTGELVF. CDR3 bases: TGTGCCAGCAGTGCTAACACCGGGGAGCTGGTTTTT. V and J are TRBV12-3 or TRBV12-4 and TRBJ2-2, with a weak D call TRBD2 (5 bases). The CDR3 runs to 12 residues.